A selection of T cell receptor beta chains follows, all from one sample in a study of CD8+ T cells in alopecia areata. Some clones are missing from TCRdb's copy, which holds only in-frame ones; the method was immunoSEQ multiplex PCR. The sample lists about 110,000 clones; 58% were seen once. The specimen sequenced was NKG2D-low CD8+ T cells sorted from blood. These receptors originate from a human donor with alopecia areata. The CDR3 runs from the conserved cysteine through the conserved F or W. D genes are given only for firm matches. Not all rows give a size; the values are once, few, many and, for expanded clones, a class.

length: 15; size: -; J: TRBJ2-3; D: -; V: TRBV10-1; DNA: TGCGCCAGCAGTGAGGACAGCCCTAGCACAGATACGCAGTATTTT; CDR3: CASSEDSPSTDTQYF
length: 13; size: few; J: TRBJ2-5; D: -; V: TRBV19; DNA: TGTGCCAGTAGTATACCAGGCGGAGAGACCCAGTACTTC; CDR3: CASSIPGGETQYF
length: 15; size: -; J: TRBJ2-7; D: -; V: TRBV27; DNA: TGTGCCAGCACTTCGACGGGACTCAGCTCCTACGAGCAGTACTTC; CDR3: CASTSTGLSSYEQYF
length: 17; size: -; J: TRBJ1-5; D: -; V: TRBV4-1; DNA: TGCGCCAGCAGACAAGCGGGGGTCATTTATAGCAATCAGCCCCAGCATTTT; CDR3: CASRQAGVIYSNQPQHF
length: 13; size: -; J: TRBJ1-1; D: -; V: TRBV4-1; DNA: TGCGCCAGCAGCCAAGTCCTGGGGAAAGCGGCTTTCTTT; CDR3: CASSQVLGKAAFF
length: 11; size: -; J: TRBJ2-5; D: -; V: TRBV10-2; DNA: TGCGCCAGCAGTGAGTCAGAGACCCAGTACTTC; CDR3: CASSESETQYF
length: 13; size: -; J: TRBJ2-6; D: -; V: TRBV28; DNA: TGTGCCAGCAGCCGACCTGGGGCCAACGTCCTGACTTTC; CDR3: CASSRPGANVLTF
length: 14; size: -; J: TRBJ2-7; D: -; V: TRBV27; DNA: TGTGCCAGCAGTTTACAAGCGGGTGAATACGAGCAGTACTTC; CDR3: CASSLQAGEYEQYF
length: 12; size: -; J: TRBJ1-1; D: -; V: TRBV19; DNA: TGTGCCAGTAGTATGGGAGATTATGAAGCTTTCTTT; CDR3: CASSMGDYEAFF
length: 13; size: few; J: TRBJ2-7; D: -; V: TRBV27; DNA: TGTGCCAGCAGTTTATCGGGTCGCTACGAGCAGTACTTC; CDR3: CASSLSGRYEQYF
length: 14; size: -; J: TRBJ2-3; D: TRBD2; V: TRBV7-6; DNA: TGTGCCAGCAGTCCTAGCGGGAGGACAGATACGCAGTATTTT; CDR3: CASSPSGRTDTQYF
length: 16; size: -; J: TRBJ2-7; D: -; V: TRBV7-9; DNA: TGTGCCAGCAGCTTATCAGTCGGAGAAAGCTCCTACGAGCAGTACTTC; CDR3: CASSLSVGESSYEQYF
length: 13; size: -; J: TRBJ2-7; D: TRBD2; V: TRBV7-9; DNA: TGTGCCAGCAGCTTGGGACTAGCCTACGAGCAGTACTTC; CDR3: CASSLGLAYEQYF
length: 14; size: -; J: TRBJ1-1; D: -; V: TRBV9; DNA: TGTGCCAGCAGCGTTCGCCCAGAGAACACTGAAGCTTTCTTT; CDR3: CASSVRPENTEAFF
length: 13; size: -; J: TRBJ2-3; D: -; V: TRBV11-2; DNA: TGTGCCAGCAGCTTAGGGACCGCAGATACGCAGTATTTT; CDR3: CASSLGTADTQYF
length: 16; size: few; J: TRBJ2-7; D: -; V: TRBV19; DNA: TGTGCCAGTAGTATATCAGGGACCCTGACCATCTACGAGCAGTACTTC; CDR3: CASSISGTLTIYEQYF
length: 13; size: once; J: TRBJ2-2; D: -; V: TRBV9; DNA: TGTGCCAGCACCGGGTCCGACACCGGGGAGCTGTTTTTT; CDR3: CASTGSDTGELFF
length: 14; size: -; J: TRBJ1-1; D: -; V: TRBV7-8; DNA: TGTGCCAGCAGCTTAGCGCCGGAACACACTGAAGCTTTCTTT; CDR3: CASSLAPEHTEAFF
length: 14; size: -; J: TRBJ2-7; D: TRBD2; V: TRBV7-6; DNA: TGTGCCAGCAGCTCGGGACTAGCGGGCTACGAGCAGTACTTC; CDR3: CASSSGLAGYEQYF
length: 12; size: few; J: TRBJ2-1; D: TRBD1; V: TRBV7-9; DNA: TGTGCCAGCACCCAGGGGGTTAATGAGCAGTTCTTC; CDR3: CASTQGVNEQFF
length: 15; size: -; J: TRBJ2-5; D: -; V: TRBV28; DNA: TGTGCCAGCAGTTTAAATGGGGCCAAAGGAGAGACCCAGTACTTC; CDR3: CASSLNGAKGETQYF
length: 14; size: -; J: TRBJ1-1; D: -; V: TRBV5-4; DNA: TGTGCCAGCAGCTTGGGTCCCAGTGGCACTGAAGCTTTCTTT; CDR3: CASSLGPSGTEAFF
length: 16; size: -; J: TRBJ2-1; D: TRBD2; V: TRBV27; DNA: TGTGCCATCAGGATAACTAGCGGCAGCTCCTACAATGAGCAGTTCTTC; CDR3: CAIRITSGSSYNEQFF
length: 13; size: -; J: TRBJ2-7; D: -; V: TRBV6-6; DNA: TGTGCCAGCAGCCCACTCGGAACCTACGAGCAGTACTTC; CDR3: CASSPLGTYEQYF
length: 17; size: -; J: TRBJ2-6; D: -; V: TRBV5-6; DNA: TGTGCCAGCAGCTTTGGCTGGGCCCCCTCTGGGGCCAACGTCCTGACTTTC; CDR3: CASSFGWAPSGANVLTF
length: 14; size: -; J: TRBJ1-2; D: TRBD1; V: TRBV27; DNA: TGTGCCAGCAGTTTAAGGTTGACAGGGGACGGCTACACCTTC; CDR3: CASSLRLTGDGYTF
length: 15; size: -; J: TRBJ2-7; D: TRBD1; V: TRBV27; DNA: TGTGCCAGCAGTCCATCAGGGGGAAGCTCCTACGAGCAGTACTTC; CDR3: CASSPSGGSSYEQYF
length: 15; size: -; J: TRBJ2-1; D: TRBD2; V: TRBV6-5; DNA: TGTGCCAGCAATCCCGGACTAGCGGGAGTGGATGAGCAGTTCTTC; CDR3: CASNPGLAGVDEQFF
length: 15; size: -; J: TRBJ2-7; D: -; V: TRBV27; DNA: TGTGCCAGCTCCATACAAGGGGTTGGGACCTACGAGCAGTACTTC; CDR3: CASSIQGVGTYEQYF
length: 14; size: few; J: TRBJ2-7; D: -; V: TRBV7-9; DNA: TGTGCCAGCACGGCCGGGTCCACGAACTACGAGCAGTACTTC; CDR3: CASTAGSTNYEQYF
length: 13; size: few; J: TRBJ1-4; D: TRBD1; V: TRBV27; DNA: TGTGCCAGCAGTTTATATCCCGGCAGGGGGCTGTTTTTT; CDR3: CASSLYPGRGLFF
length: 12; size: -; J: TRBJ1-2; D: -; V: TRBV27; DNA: TGTGCCAGCATTGGACCTAACTATGGCTACACCTTC; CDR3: CASIGPNYGYTF
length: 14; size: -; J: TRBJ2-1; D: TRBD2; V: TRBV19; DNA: TGTGCCAGTAGTTTGGTAGCGGGAGGTGTAGAGCAGTTCTTC; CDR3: CASSLVAGGVEQFF
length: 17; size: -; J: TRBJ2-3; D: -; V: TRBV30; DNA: TGTGCCCTCGCTGACGCCGAGAAGGGGCACGGCACAGATACGCAGTATTTT; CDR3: CALADAEKGHGTDTQYF
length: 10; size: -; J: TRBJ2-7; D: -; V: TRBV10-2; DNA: TGCGCCAGCTTCGGCTACGAGCAGTACTTC; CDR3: CASFGYEQYF
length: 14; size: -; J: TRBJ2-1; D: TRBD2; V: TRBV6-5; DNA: TGTGCCAGCAGTTACGGTACGAGCGGGAGGGAGCAGTTCTTC; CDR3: CASSYGTSGREQFF
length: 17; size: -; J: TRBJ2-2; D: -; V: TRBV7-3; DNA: TGTGCCAGCAGCTTAGGAATTGGAGAAGAGGGCACCGGGGAGCTGTTTTTT; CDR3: CASSLGIGEEGTGELFF
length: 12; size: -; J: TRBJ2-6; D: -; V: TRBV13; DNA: TGTGCCAGCCGGTCTGGGGCCAACGTCCTGACTTTC; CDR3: CASRSGANVLTF
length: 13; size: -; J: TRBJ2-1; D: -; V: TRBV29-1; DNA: TGCAGCGTGGTACTAGGGGGAGTCAATGAGCAGTTCTTC; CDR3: CSVVLGGVNEQFF
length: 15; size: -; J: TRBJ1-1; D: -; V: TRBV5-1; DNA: TGCGCCAGCAGCTTTGTCTCTCCTATGAACACTGAAGCTTTCTTT; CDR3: CASSFVSPMNTEAFF
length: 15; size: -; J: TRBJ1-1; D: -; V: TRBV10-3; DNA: TGTGCCATCAGTGAGTCCCTTATGAGTTTCACTGAAGCTTTCTTT; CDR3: CAISESLMSFTEAFF
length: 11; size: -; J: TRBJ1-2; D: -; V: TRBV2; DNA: TGTGCCAGCAGTGATTCCTATGGCTACACCTTC; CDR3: CASSDSYGYTF
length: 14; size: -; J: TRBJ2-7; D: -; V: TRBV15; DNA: TGTGCCACCAGCAGAGGTCGAGCCCACTACGAGCAGTACTTC; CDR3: CATSRGRAHYEQYF
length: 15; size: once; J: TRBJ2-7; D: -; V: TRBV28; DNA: TGTGCCAGCAGTTTAGTGGGGGGCAAGATCTACGAGCAGTACTTC; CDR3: CASSLVGGKIYEQYF
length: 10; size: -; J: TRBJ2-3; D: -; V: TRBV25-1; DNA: TGTGCCAGTGGCACAGATACGCAGTATTTT; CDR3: CASGTDTQYF
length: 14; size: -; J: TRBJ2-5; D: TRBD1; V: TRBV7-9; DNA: TGTGCCAGCAGCCCGGACAGGGACCAAGAGACCCAGTACTTC; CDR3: CASSPDRDQETQYF
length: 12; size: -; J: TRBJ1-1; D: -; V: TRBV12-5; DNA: TGTGCTAGTGTAACAATGAACACTGAAGCTTTCTTT; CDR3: CASVTMNTEAFF
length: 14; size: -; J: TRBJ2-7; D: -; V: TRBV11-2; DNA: TGTGCCAGCAGCCCCCGGGGTAGAGCCTACGAGCAGTACTTC; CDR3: CASSPRGRAYEQYF
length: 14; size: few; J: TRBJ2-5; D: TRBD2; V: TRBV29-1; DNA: TGCAGCGCCTGGATTAGCGGGAGGGATTTGGGCCAGTACTTC; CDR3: CSAWISGRDLGQYF
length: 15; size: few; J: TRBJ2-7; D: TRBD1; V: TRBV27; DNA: TGTGCCAGCAGTTTGGGAACCGGGACAGGTTACGAGCAGTACTTC; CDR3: CASSLGTGTGYEQYF
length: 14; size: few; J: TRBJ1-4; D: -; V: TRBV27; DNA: TGTGCCAGCAGTTTAAGTACAACTAATGAAAAACTGTTTTTT; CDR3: CASSLSTTNEKLFF
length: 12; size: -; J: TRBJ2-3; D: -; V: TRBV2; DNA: TGTGCCAGCATCGGATCCGCAGATACGCAGTATTTT; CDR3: CASIGSADTQYF
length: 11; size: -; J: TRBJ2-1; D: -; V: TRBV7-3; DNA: TGTGCCAGCAGCCTAGACAATGAGCAGTTCTTC; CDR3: CASSLDNEQFF
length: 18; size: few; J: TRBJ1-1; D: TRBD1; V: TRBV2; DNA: TGTGCCAGCAGTAGCCCCTCGGACAGGGGGCTGGTGAACACTGAAGCTTTCTTT; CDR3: CASSSPSDRGLVNTEAFF
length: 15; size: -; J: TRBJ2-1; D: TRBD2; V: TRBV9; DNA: TGTGCCAGCAGCGTAGGCGGGAGGGCATACAATGAGCAGTTCTTC; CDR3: CASSVGGRAYNEQFF
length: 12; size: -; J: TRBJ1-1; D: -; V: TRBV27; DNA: TGTGCCAGCAGAAGTCCGAGCACTGAAGCTTTCTTT; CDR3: CASRSPSTEAFF